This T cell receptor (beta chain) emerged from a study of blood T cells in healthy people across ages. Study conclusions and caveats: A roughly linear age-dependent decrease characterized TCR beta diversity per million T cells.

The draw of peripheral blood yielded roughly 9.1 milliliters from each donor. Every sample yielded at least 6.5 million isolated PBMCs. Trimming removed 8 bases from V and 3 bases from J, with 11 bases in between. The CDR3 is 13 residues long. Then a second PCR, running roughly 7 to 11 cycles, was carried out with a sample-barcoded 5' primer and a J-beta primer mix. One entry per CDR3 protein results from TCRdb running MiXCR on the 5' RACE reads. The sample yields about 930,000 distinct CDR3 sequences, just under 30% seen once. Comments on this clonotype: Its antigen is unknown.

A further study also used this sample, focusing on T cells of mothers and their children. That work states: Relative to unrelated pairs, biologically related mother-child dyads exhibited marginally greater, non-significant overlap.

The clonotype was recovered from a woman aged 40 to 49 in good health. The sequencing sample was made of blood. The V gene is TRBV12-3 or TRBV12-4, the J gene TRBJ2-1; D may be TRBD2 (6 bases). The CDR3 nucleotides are TGTGCCAGCGGAGGGTGGCACTACAATGAGCAGTTCTTC. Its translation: CASGGWHYNEQFF.